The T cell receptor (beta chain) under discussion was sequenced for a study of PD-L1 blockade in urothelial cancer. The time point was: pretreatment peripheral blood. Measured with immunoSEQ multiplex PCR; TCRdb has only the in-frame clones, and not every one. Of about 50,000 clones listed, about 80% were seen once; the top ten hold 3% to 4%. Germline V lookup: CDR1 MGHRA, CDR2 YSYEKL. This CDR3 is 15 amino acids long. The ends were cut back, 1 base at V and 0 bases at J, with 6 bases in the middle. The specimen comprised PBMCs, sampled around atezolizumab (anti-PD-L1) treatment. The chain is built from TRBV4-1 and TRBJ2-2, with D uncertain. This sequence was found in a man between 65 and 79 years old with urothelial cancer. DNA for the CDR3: TGCGCCAGCAGCCAAGGACATGCGAACACCGGGGAGCTGTTTTTT. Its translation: CASSQGHANTGELFF.